This TCR beta chain was observed in a study of T cell responses to AZD1222 COVID-19 vaccine. General study points: White British donors predominated, females outnumbered males, and clonal diversity was possibly underestimated. Increases in Spike-specific TCR breadth and depth were seen after two AZD1222 doses. As reported, nearly half of all spike-specific TCRs target variant regions that are unmutated.

Combined were second doses at about 4 or about 12 weeks. On this clone: Its specificity is not known.

Method: immunoSEQ multiplex PCR; TCRdb's copy keeps in-frame clones and lacks some. The data contain about 180,000 clones, more than 70% of them singletons. Germline V gene sequence: CDR1 MNHEY, CDR2 SVGEGT. This CDR3 contains 13 residues. With 2 bases removed from V and 9 bases from J, the gap between germline ends came to 11 bases. This sample comprised peripheral blood, obtained 28 days after the second AZD1222 dose. The sequence came from an adult who received the AZD1222 COVID-19 vaccine. The genes are TRBV6-2 or TRBV6-3 and TRBJ2-1; the D is unclear. CDR3 protein: CASSYPKGGEQFF. DNA of the CDR3: TGTGCCAGCAGTTACCCCAAGGGTGGTGAGCAGTTCTTC.